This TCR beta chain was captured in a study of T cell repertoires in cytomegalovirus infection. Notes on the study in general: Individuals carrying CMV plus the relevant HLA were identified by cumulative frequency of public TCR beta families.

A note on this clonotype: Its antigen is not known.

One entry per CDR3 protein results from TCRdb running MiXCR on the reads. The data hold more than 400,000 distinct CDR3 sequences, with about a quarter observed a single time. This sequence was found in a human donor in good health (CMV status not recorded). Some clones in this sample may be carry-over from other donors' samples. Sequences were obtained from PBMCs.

The CDR3 is CASSPVEGPQHF. CDR3 in DNA: TGTGCCAGCAGTCCCGTCGAGGGGCCCCAGCATTTT. The J gene is TRBJ1-5, the V gene TRBV28; unclear D gene. CDR1 and CDR2 (germline): MDHEN, SYDVKM. V was pared by 5 bases and J by 9 bases, with 11 bases between. The CDR3 length is 12 residues.